This T cell receptor beta chain was profiled in a study of beta chain features in type 1 diabetes. Expressed TCRB transcripts were sequenced because the entire RNA isolate underwent reverse transcription. Measured with immunoSEQ multiplex PCR; TCRdb has only the in-frame clones, and not every one. The data show 860,000 or so clones, roughly 16% seen once. Germline lookup yields CDR1 ENHRY and CDR2 SYGVKD. Trimming pared 4 bases from V and 6 bases from J, leaving 19 bases between. This CDR3 region has 15 residues. The V and J genes are TRBV10-3 and TRBJ2-7; D perhaps matches TRBD1 (8 bases). The source is a woman in her late teens or twenties in good health. Sequencing was performed on naive CD4+ T cells from blood. CDR3 amino acids: CAISGGDRGGSEQYF. CDR3 DNA sequence: TGTGCCATCAGTGGGGGTGACAGGGGAGGGAGCGAGCAGTACTTC.